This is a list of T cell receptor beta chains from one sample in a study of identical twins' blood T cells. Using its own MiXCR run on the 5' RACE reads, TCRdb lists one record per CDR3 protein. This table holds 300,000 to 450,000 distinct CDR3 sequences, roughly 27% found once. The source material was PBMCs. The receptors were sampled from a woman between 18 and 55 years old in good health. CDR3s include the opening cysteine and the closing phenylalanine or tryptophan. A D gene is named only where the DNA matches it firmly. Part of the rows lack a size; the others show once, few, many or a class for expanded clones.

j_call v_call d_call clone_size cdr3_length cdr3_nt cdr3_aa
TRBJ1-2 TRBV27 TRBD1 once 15 TGTGCCAGCCACACCACCGGGACAGGGGACTATGGCTACACCTTC CASHTTGTGDYGYTF
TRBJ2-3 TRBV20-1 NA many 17 TGCAGTGCTTCTAATATACCGACAGAATTACTCACAGATACGCAGTATTTT CSASNIPTELLTDTQYF
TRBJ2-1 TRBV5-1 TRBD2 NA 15 TGCGCCAGCAGCTTTGTTAGCGGGAGCGGCAATGAGCAGTTCTTC CASSFVSGSGNEQFF
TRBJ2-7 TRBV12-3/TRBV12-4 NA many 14 TGTGCCAGCAGCCCCTTTCGCGTGGGGTACGAGCAGTACTTC CASSPFRVGYEQYF
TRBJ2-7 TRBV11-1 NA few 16 TGTGCCAGCAGCTTAATTCTACGGCAGGCAGCCTACGAGCAGTACTTC CASSLILRQAAYEQYF
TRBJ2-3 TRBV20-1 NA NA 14 TGCAGTGTTTCCCCCGGGGGCGTTATATATACGCAGTATTTT CSVSPGGVIYTQYF
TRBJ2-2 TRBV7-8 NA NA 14 TGTGCCAGAAGCCTAAGTATCAGGCCCGGGGAGCTGTTTTTT CARSLSIRPGELFF
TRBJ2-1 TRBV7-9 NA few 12 TGTGCCAGCAGTGCCTCAGAGGTTCCCGGACCCTTC CASSASEVPGPF
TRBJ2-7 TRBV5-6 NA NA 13 TGTGCCAGCAGTCCCGGCAGGAACTACGAGCAGTACTTC CASSPGRNYEQYF
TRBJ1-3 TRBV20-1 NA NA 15 TGCAGTGCTACAAAGACGGTCCTCTCTGGAAACACCATATATTTT CSATKTVLSGNTIYF
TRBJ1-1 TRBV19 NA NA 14 TGTGCCAGTATGCGACAGGCTTGGGACACTGAAGCTTTCTTT CASMRQAWDTEAFF
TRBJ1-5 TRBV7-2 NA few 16 TGTGCCAGCAGCTTGGTTGGGGGAGGAGTAAATCAGCCCCAGCATTTT CASSLVGGGVNQPQHF
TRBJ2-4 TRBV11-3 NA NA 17 TGTGCCAGCAGCTTAGATCGAGGGAGTCTGGCCAAAAACATTCAGTACTTC CASSLDRGSLAKNIQYF
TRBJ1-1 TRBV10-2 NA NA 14 TGCGCCAGCAGTGAACCCCCAGGGGTCACTGAAGCTTTCTTT CASSEPPGVTEAFF
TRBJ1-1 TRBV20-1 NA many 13 TGCAGTGCTAGAAGGCAGACGAACACTGAAGCTTTCTTT CSARRQTNTEAFF
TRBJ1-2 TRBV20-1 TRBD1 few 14 TGCAGTGCTAGAGACCGACAGGGGTTCTATGGCTACACCTTC CSARDRQGFYGYTF
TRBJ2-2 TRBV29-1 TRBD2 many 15 TGCAGCGTTGCCGGGACTAGTGCGAACACCGGGGAGCTGTTTTTT CSVAGTSANTGELFF
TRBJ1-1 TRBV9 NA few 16 TGTGCCAGCAGCGTAGGATTATTCGGGGAGGGCACTGAAGCTTTCTTT CASSVGLFGEGTEAFF
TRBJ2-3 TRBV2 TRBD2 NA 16 TGTGCCAGCAGTGGGACTAGCGGGGGGTCAGCAGATACGCAGTATTTT CASSGTSGGSADTQYF
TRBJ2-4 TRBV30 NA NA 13 TGTGCCTGGAAGGTGGCAAATCTCGGTATTCAGTACTTC CAWKVANLGIQYF
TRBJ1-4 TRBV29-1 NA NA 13 TGCAGCGTTGAAGAGGAAAGTTCCGAAAAACTGTTTTTT CSVEEESSEKLFF
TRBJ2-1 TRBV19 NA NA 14 TGTGCCAGTATCGACGGGACAAATTTAAATGAGCAGTTCTTC CASIDGTNLNEQFF
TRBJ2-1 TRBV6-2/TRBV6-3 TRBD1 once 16 TGTGCCAGCAGAGTGGGACAGGCGAGCTCCTACAATGAGCAGTTCTTC CASRVGQASSYNEQFF
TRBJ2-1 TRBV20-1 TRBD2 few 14 TGCAGTGCTAGGAGGACTAGCGGATACAATGAGCAGTTCTTC CSARRTSGYNEQFF
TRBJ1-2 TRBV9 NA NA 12 TGTGCCAGCCAGGACCGATCCTATGGCTACACCTTC CASQDRSYGYTF
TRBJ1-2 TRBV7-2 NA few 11 TGTGCCAGCAGCTCCTATGATGGCTACACCTTC CASSSYDGYTF
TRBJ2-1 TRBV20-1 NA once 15 TGCAGTGCTAGAGATCTTGCTCCGCACTTGGGTGAGCAGTTCTTC CSARDLAPHLGEQFF
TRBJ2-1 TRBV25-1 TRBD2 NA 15 TGTGCCAGCGGTGCCCTAGGACTAGCAGCCAATGAGCAGTTCTTC CASGALGLAANEQFF
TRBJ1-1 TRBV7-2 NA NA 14 TGTGCCAGCAGCTTTAAGGGAACGAGCACTGAAGCTTTCTTT CASSFKGTSTEAFF
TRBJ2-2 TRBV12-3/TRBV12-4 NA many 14 TGTGCCAGCAGTTTAGCGCTGAACACCGGGGAGCTGTTTTTT CASSLALNTGELFF
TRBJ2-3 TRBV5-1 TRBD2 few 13 TGCGCCAGCGGGAGGGCTAGCACAGATACGCAGTATTTT CASGRASTDTQYF